This T cell receptor (beta chain) comes out of a study of cytomegalovirus exposure and HLA in healthy donors. The PCR ran on 60 Vbeta and 13 Jbeta primers. Method: immunoSEQ multiplex PCR; TCRdb's copy keeps in-frame clones and lacks some. Of 76,000 or so clones listed, 65% to 80% were seen once; the top ten hold 2.5%. This clone appeared a few times. Deletions cut 3 bases from V and 4 bases from J, with 10 bases between. Germline-derived CDR1 and CDR2 are SGDLS and YYNGEE. The CDR3 sequence is 14 residues long. The clonotype was recovered from a man aged 25 to 40 in good health and CMV-seronegative. The rearrangement links TRBV9 to TRBJ2-2, with D hard to call. The sample was PBMCs. The CDR3 nucleotides are TGTGCCAGCAGCGCTCTTACAACCACCGGGGAGCTGTTTTTT. It codes for CASSALTTTGELFF.